This T cell receptor beta chain was identified during a study of CD8+CD57+ T cells in acquired aplastic anemia. Study-level information: Sorted CD4+ and CD8+ cells gave an average of around 3.3 ug of DNA. Study-wide points: In CD8+ cells, Simpson's diversity showed no significant difference between patients and controls. Some 27 CD8+ CDR3 sequences were shared between patients and controls.

The junction had 11 bases not matched to a gene; V was cut back by 3 bases and J by 8 bases. Germline V gene lookup returns CDR1 KGHDR and CDR2 SFDVKD. The CDR3 loop spans 16 amino acids. Of note for this clonotype: Its specificity is not known.

Genomic DNA was employed as the template in profiling TCR beta VDJ and CDR3. TCRdb reprocessed the reads via MiXCR and lists one record per CDR3 protein. This sample yields 200,000 or so distinct CDR3 sequences, of which less than 65% are seen a single time; 46% belongs to the top ten. The origin of this receptor is a human donor with severe aplastic anemia or a healthy control (not recorded which). The V gene is TRBV24-1, the J gene TRBJ2-1; TRBD1 aligns across 8 bases. Specimen: sorted CD4+, CD8+, or CD8+CD57+ T cells (not recorded which) from PBMCs. The CDR3 loop is CATSDATGGRKDEQFF. In DNA form, the CDR3 reads TGTGCCACCAGTGATGCCACAGGGGGTAGAAAGGATGAGCAGTTCTTC.